The source of this TCR beta chain is a study of cytomegalovirus exposure and HLA in healthy donors. Study outcomes and limitations: The investigators catalogued 164 TCR beta chains as cytomegalovirus-associated. When presence/absence was analysed, sequencing depth was taken to be roughly uniform across donors. Earlier analysis found most TCR beta V segments productive about 87% or about 30% of the time. The majority of TCR sequences were rare, yet some public TCRs appeared in many donors.

PCR involved 60 Vbeta and 13 Jbeta primers. TCRdb's copy holds only in-frame clones and misses some; the assay was immunoSEQ multiplex PCR. This table has around 72,000 clones, 60% to 75% appearing once. Of note for this clone: Antigen unknown.

The specimen sequenced was PBMCs. This TCR was sampled from a man in his forties in good health and CMV-seropositive.

CDR3 sequence: CATGGRLNTEAFF. The CDR3 DNA reads as TGTGCCACAGGGGGACGCTTGAACACTGAAGCTTTCTTT. This chain connects TRBV28 to TRBJ1-1, with TRBD1 matching 7 bases. V was pared by 10 bases and J by 0 bases, with 5 bases of the junction left unmatched. The CDR3 is made up of 13 amino acids. CDR1 and CDR2 (germline): MDHEN, SYDVKM.